This TCR beta chain was obtained from a study of metastatic and nonmetastatic thyroid tumors. Points from the study as a whole: According to reports, the diversity of TCR beta was significantly higher in malignant thyroid tumors than in benign nodules, and this held in both blood and tumor samples.

Until they underwent thyroid surgery, no patient had received any treatment. The CDR3 totals 16 residues. The V gene's germline CDR1 is MDHEN and CDR2 SYDVKM. With MiXCR, TCRdb called clones anew from the PCR reads. Counted here are 25,000 to 40,000 clones, approximately 17% occurring once; the ten biggest clones make up about 4.4%. In its sample, this clone was seen many times. The antigen remains unidentified. A much larger clone differs from this one at a single base, so this may be a read error. This sequence originates from a female donor with papillary thyroid cancer or a benign thyroid nodule (not recorded which). Some clones in this sample may be carry-over from other donors' samples. Sequences were obtained from blood. The chain carries TRBV28 and TRBJ1-5; D gene unclear. In nucleotides, the CDR3 is TGTGCCGGCAGTCATAAACGGACGTATAGCAATCAGCCCCAGCATTTT. Encoded protein: CAGSHKRTYSNQPQHF.